These T cell receptor beta chains were read from a single sample in a study of blood T cell repertoires in COVID-19. Assay used: immunoSEQ multiplex PCR; TCRdb lists only in-frame clones, some missing. In the table there are 250,000 to 350,000 clones, roughly 89% of which are singletons. Sequenced material: PBMCs or T cells enriched from blood (not recorded which). The source of these receptors is a woman aged 45 to 65 who had been exposed to COVID-19. Both conserved end residues are part of each CDR3.

V gene	J gene	CDR3 length	CDR3 protein
TRBV5-1	TRBJ2-2	14	CASSPGTGAGELFF
TRBV5-1	TRBJ1-1	15	CASSRQGPRNTEAFF
TRBV5-1	TRBJ1-1	20	CASSLVGGLGQGLSDTEAFF
TRBV2	TRBJ1-3	15	CASIPDSFSGNTIYF
TRBV7-2	TRBJ2-1	12	CASSPTPGEQFF
TRBV15	TRBJ1-4	14	CATSWGLHNEKLFF
TRBV28	TRBJ1-6	16	CASSFPGQDLGSPLHF
TRBV27	TRBJ1-1	14	CASSDLLGYTEAFF
TRBV7-9	TRBJ1-6	12	CASSLGGGGSTF
TRBV6-1	TRBJ2-5	14	CASSEWSSQETQYF
TRBV29-1	TRBJ2-7	11	CSVAGLAEQYF
TRBV6-5	TRBJ2-1	15	CASSYSLGVDNEQFF
TRBV6-5	TRBJ1-2	13	CASTRGANYGYTF